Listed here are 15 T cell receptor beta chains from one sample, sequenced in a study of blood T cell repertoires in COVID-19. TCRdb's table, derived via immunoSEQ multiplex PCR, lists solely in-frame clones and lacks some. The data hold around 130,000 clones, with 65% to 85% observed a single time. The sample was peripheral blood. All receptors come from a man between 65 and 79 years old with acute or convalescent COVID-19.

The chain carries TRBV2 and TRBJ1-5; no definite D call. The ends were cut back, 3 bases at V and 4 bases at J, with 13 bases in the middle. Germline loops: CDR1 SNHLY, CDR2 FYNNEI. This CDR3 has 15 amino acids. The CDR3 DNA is TGTGCCAGCAGTGAGTATGGGGAGGGAAATCAGCCCCAGCATTTT. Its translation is CASSEYGEGNQPQHF.

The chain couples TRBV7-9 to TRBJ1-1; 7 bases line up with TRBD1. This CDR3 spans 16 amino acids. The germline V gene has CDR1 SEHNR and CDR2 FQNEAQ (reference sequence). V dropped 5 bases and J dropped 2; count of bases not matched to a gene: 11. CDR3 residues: CASSHLNRGSNTEAFF. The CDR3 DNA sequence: TGTGCCAGCAGCCACCTGAACAGGGGATCCAACACTGAAGCTTTCTTT.

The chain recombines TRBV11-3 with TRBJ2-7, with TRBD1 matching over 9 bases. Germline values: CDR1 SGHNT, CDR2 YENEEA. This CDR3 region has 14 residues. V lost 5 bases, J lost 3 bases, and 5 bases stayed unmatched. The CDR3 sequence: CASSPGTGHYEQYF. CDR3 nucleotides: TGTGCCAGCAGCCCCGGGACAGGGCACTACGAGCAGTACTTC.

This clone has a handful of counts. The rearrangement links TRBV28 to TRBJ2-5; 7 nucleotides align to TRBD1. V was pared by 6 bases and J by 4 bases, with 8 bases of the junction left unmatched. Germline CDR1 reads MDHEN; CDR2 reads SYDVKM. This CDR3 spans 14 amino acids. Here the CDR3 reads CASSSTGEGETQYF. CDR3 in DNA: TGTGCCAGCAGCAGCACAGGGGAAGGAGAGACCCAGTACTTC. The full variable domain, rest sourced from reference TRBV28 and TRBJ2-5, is DVKVTQSSRYLVKRTGEKVFLECVQDMDHENMFWYRQDPGLGLRLIYFSYDVKMKEKGDIPEGYSVSREKKERFSLILESASTNQTSMYLCASSSTGEGETQYFGPGTRLLVL.

The CDR3: CASSQYQETQYF. The CDR3 DNA reads as TGTGCCAGCAGCCAGTATCAAGAGACCCAGTACTTC. This rearrangement joins TRBV3-1 (or the pseudogene TRBV3-2) to TRBJ2-5; D remains ambiguous. Trimming stripped 3 bases from V and 2 bases from J, with 4 bases between. This CDR3 is 12 amino acids long. Germline-derived CDR1 and CDR2 are LGHDT and YNNKEL (reference sequence).

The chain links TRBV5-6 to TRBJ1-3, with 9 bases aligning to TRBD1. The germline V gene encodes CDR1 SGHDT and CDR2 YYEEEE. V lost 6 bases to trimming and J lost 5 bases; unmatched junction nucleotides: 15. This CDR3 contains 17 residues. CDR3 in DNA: TGTGCCAGCACCCGGGACAGGGATCGTGCCAGAAGAAACACCATATATTTT. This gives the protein CASTRDRDRARRNTIYF.

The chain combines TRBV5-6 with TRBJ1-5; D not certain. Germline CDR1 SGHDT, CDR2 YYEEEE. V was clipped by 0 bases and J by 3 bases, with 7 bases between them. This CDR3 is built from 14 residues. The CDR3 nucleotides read TGTGCCAGCAGCTTGGACTCCTCCAATCAGCCCCAGCATTTT. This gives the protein CASSLDSSNQPQHF.

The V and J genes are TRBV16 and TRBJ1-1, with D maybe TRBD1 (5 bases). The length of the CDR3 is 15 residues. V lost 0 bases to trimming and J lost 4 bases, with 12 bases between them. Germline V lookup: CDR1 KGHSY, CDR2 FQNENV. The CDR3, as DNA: TGTGCCAGCAGCCAATCGTCAGGGTTTGGCACTGAAGCTTTCTTT. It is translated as CASSQSSGFGTEAFF.

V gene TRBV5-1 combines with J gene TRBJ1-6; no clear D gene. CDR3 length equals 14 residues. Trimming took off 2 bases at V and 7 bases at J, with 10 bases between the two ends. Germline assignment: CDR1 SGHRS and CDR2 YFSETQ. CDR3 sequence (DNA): TGCGCCAGCAGCTTAATGGCCTCCAATTCACCCCTCCACTTT. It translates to CASSLMASNSPLHF.

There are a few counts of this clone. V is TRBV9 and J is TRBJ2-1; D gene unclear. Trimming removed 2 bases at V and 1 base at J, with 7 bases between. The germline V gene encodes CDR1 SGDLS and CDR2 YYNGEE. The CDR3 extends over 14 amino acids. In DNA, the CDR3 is TGTGCCAGCAGCGTTCTCGAGTCCTACAATGAGCAGTTCTTC. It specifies CASSVLESYNEQFF.

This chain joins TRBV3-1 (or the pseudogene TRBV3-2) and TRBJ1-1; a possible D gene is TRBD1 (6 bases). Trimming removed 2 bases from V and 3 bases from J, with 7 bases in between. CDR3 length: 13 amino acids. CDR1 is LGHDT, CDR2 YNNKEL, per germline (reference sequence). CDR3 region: CASSQSGDTEAFF. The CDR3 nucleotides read TGTGCCAGCAGCCAATCAGGGGACACTGAAGCTTTCTTT.

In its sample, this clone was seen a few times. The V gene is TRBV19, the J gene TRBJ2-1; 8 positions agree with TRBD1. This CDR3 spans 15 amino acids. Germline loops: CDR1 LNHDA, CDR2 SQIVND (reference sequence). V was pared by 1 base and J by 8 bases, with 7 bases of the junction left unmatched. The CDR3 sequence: CASSIAQGALDEQFF. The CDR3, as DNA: TGTGCCAGTAGTATAGCTCAGGGGGCTTTGGATGAGCAGTTCTTC. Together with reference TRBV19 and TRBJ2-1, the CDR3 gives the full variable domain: DGGITQSPKYLFRKEGQNVTLSCEQNLNHDAMYWYRQDPGQGLRLIYYSQIVNDFQKGDIAEGYSVSREKKESFPLTVTSAQKNPTAFYLCASSIAQGALDEQFFGPGTRLTVL.

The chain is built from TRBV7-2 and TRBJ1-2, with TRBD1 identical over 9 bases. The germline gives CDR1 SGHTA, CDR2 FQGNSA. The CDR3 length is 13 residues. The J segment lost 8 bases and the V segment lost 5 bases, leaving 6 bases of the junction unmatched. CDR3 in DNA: TGTGCCAGCAGCCCTGGACAGGGGCGAGGCTACACCTTC. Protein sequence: CASSPGQGRGYTF.

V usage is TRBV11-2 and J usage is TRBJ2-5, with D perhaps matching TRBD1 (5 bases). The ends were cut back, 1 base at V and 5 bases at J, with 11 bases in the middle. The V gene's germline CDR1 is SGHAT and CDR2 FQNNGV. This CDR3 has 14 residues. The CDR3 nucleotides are TGTGCCAGCAGCTTAGCTTGGCAGGGCGAGACCCAGTACTTC. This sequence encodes CASSLAWQGETQYF.

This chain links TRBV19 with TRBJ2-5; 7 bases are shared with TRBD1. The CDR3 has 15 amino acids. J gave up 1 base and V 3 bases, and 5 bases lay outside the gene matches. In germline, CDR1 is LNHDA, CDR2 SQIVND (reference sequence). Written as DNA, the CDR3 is TGTGCCAGTAGTATGGGACAGCACCGCCAAGAGACCCAGTACTTC. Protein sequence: CASSMGQHRQETQYF.